The clone carrying this TCR beta chain has ten or more counts. The data belong to a study of post-analysis software for immune sequencing data. cDNA libraries for TCR beta contained unique molecular identifiers. TCRdb ran MiXCR on the PCR reads and lists one entry per CDR3 protein. The table records roughly 180,000 distinct CDR3 sequences, about 32% of them present only once. This clonotype originated in a girl under 18 with multiple sclerosis. The sequencing sample was made of blood.

CDR3 sequence: CASGSRESSYEQYF. CDR3 bases: TGTGCCAGCGGGTCGCGGGAGAGCTCCTACGAGCAGTACTTC. The chain uses TRBV12-3 or TRBV12-4 and TRBJ2-7, with 7 nucleotides matching TRBD2. This CDR3 comprises 14 residues. V was clipped by 8 bases and J by 0 bases; unmatched bases: 7.